The TCR beta chain described here comes from a study of identical twins. Template switching added a universal primer binding site, and final cDNA carried unique molecular identifiers. Using its own MiXCR run on the 5' RACE reads, TCRdb lists one record per CDR3 protein. The sample includes hundreds of thousands of distinct CDR3 sequences, approximately 9% of them seen just once. Findings and limits, study-wide: Twins' excess sharing was less marked for out-of-frame beta sequences. Insertions were fewer in abundant cord blood beta clonotypes, whereas memory repertoires showed none of this pattern. For monozygotic twins, models underestimated out-of-frame TCR alpha sharing.

The CDR3 length is 15 residues. V lost 1 base to trimming and J lost 0 bases, with 10 bases between them. CDR1 LGHDT and CDR2 YNNKEL come from the germline V gene (reference sequence). In this sample, this clonotype turned up a few times. Antigen specificity is unknown. The same specimen was also included in a second study, on yellow fever vaccine responses in identical twins.

The V and J genes are TRBV3-1 and TRBJ2-7; no clear D. The source is a woman aged 18-29 years in good health. Sequenced sample: PBMCs. This CDR3 reads CASSQGDISSYEQYF. The CDR3 DNA follows: TGTGCCAGCAGCCAAGGGGATATCAGCTCCTACGAGCAGTACTTC.